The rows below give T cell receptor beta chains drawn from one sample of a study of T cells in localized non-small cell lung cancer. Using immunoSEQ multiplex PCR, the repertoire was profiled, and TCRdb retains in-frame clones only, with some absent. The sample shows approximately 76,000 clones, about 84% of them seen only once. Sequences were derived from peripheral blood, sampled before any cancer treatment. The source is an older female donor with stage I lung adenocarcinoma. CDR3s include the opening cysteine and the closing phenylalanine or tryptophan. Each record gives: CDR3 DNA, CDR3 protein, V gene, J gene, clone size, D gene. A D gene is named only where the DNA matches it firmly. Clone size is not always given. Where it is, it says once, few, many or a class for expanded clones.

CDR3nt: TGCGCCAGCAGCTTGAGGGAAGCTAGCACAGATACGCAGTATTTT
CDR3aa: CASSLREASTDTQYF
v_gene: TRBV5-1
j_gene: TRBJ2-3
abundance: -
d_gene: -

CDR3nt: TGTGCCAGCAGCGTGGGACAGGCTTACAATGAGCAGTTCTTC
CDR3aa: CASSVGQAYNEQFF
v_gene: TRBV7-2
j_gene: TRBJ2-1
abundance: -
d_gene: TRBD1

CDR3nt: TGTGCCACCAGCAGAGATAACAGGGGGCTGTTTGGCTACACCTTC
CDR3aa: CATSRDNRGLFGYTF
v_gene: TRBV15
j_gene: TRBJ1-2
abundance: -
d_gene: TRBD1

CDR3nt: TGCGCCAGCAGCCAAAGGACAGTAGACTCTGGGGCCAACGTCCTGACTTTC
CDR3aa: CASSQRTVDSGANVLTF
v_gene: TRBV4-1
j_gene: TRBJ2-6
abundance: -
d_gene: -

CDR3nt: TGCGCCAGCAGCTCCCGACAGGGAGCCTACAATGAGCAGTTCTTC
CDR3aa: CASSSRQGAYNEQFF
v_gene: TRBV5-1
j_gene: TRBJ2-1
abundance: -
d_gene: TRBD1

CDR3nt: TGTGCCAGCAGCTTGGGCCCCGGGTCGGCAGTCGAGCAGTACTTC
CDR3aa: CASSLGPGSAVEQYF
v_gene: TRBV5-6
j_gene: TRBJ2-7
abundance: once
d_gene: -

CDR3nt: TGTGCCAGCGGCTACAGCCACTATGGCTACACCTTC
CDR3aa: CASGYSHYGYTF
v_gene: TRBV6-5
j_gene: TRBJ1-2
abundance: -
d_gene: -

CDR3nt: TGTGCCAGCAGCTTCCCGGGACAACGGGGCTACACCTTC
CDR3aa: CASSFPGQRGYTF
v_gene: TRBV5-4
j_gene: TRBJ1-2
abundance: -
d_gene: -

CDR3nt: TGTGCCAGCAGCTCCATGGGGGGGGCAGGAGGAAACACCATATATTTT
CDR3aa: CASSSMGGAGGNTIYF
v_gene: TRBV9
j_gene: TRBJ1-3
abundance: -
d_gene: -

CDR3nt: TGTGCCAGCGCCCAGGGACAGGGGCCCTACGAGCAGTACTTC
CDR3aa: CASAQGQGPYEQYF
v_gene: TRBV7-3
j_gene: TRBJ2-7
abundance: -
d_gene: TRBD1

CDR3nt: TGTGCCAGTAGTATGGAGGCAGGACGCTCTGGGGCCAACGTCCTGACTTTC
CDR3aa: CASSMEAGRSGANVLTF
v_gene: TRBV19
j_gene: TRBJ2-6
abundance: -
d_gene: -

CDR3nt: TGTGCCAGCAGTTTTTGGACGGGAGGGCAAGAGACCCAGTACTTC
CDR3aa: CASSFWTGGQETQYF
v_gene: TRBV27
j_gene: TRBJ2-5
abundance: few
d_gene: TRBD2

CDR3nt: TGTGCCAGCAGCGTAGTATCGGGAAGCTACAATGAGCAGTTCTTC
CDR3aa: CASSVVSGSYNEQFF
v_gene: TRBV9
j_gene: TRBJ2-1
abundance: once
d_gene: -

CDR3nt: TGTGCCAGCAGCCAAGGAACGGACGGTTATAGCACAGATACGCAGTATTTT
CDR3aa: CASSQGTDGYSTDTQYF
v_gene: TRBV4-2
j_gene: TRBJ2-3
abundance: -
d_gene: -

CDR3nt: TGTGCCAGCAGTTTATTAATTTCGGGGATTAGCACAGATACGCAGTATTTT
CDR3aa: CASSLLISGISTDTQYF
v_gene: TRBV28
j_gene: TRBJ2-3
abundance: once
d_gene: -

CDR3nt: TGTGCCAGCAGCTCTAGCGGGGGGCCCCCCCACGAGCAGTACTTC
CDR3aa: CASSSSGGPPHEQYF
v_gene: TRBV7-2
j_gene: TRBJ2-7
abundance: few
d_gene: TRBD2

CDR3nt: TGCGCCAGCAGCCTGACAGGCCGCTTGGCCAAAAACATTCAGTACTTC
CDR3aa: CASSLTGRLAKNIQYF
v_gene: TRBV23-1
j_gene: TRBJ2-4
abundance: -
d_gene: -

CDR3nt: TGTGCCAGCAGTGACGGGGACGGTCAGCCCCAGCATTTT
CDR3aa: CASSDGDGQPQHF
v_gene: TRBV6-1
j_gene: TRBJ1-5
abundance: -
d_gene: -

CDR3nt: TGTGCCAGTAGTATAAAGGCAGGAGGTGGCACAGATACGCAGTATTTT
CDR3aa: CASSIKAGGGTDTQYF
v_gene: TRBV19
j_gene: TRBJ2-3
abundance: -
d_gene: -

CDR3nt: TGTGCCAGTAGTATAGGACTGGTCAATGAGCAGTTCTTC
CDR3aa: CASSIGLVNEQFF
v_gene: TRBV19
j_gene: TRBJ2-1
abundance: -
d_gene: -

CDR3nt: TGCAGCGTTGGGGGACAGGGGTCTAATGAAAAACTGTTTTTT
CDR3aa: CSVGGQGSNEKLFF
v_gene: TRBV29-1
j_gene: TRBJ1-4
abundance: -
d_gene: TRBD1

CDR3nt: TGTGCCAGCAGCCAGGGGGGGGGCGGCGGCGAGCAGTACTTC
CDR3aa: CASSQGGGGGEQYF
v_gene: TRBV7-2
j_gene: TRBJ2-7
abundance: -
d_gene: -

CDR3nt: TGTGCCTGGAGTGAGACACGGAACACTGAAGCTTTCTTT
CDR3aa: CAWSETRNTEAFF
v_gene: TRBV30
j_gene: TRBJ1-1
abundance: -
d_gene: -

CDR3nt: TGTGCCAGCAGCGCGACTAGCGGGAGCTCCTACAATGAGCAGTTCTTC
CDR3aa: CASSATSGSSYNEQFF
v_gene: TRBV7-9
j_gene: TRBJ2-1
abundance: once
d_gene: TRBD2

CDR3nt: TGTGCCAGCAGTCCTACCGGGGGGAACTATGGCTACACCTTC
CDR3aa: CASSPTGGNYGYTF
v_gene: TRBV28
j_gene: TRBJ1-2
abundance: -
d_gene: -

CDR3nt: TGTGCCAGCAGCGTAGATGGGTCGGGAAACACCATATATTTT
CDR3aa: CASSVDGSGNTIYF
v_gene: TRBV9
j_gene: TRBJ1-3
abundance: -
d_gene: -

CDR3nt: TGTGCCAGCACCGCAGGGACAGGGAACCCCTATGGCTACACCTTC
CDR3aa: CASTAGTGNPYGYTF
v_gene: TRBV9
j_gene: TRBJ1-2
abundance: -
d_gene: TRBD1

CDR3nt: TGTGCCAGCAGCGCGAGGGGTTTGGGAGCTTTCTTT
CDR3aa: CASSARGLGAFF
v_gene: TRBV11-1
j_gene: TRBJ1-1
abundance: -
d_gene: -

CDR3nt: TGTGCCAGCAGTCCCCGGACCGGGACAATGGTTGGCTACACCTTC
CDR3aa: CASSPRTGTMVGYTF
v_gene: TRBV27
j_gene: TRBJ1-2
abundance: -
d_gene: -

CDR3nt: TGTGCCAGCAGTGAGTCGGGGTTCCGAAACATTCAGTACTTC
CDR3aa: CASSESGFRNIQYF
v_gene: TRBV25-1
j_gene: TRBJ2-4
abundance: once
d_gene: -

CDR3nt: TGCGCCAGCAGCCCCGGACTAGCGGGAGTCCCCGGGGAGCTGTTTTTT
CDR3aa: CASSPGLAGVPGELFF
v_gene: TRBV4-3
j_gene: TRBJ2-2
abundance: -
d_gene: TRBD2

CDR3nt: TGTGCCAGTAGTGGAGGACAGGGGCTAGCTAACTATGGCTACACCTTC
CDR3aa: CASSGGQGLANYGYTF
v_gene: TRBV19
j_gene: TRBJ1-2
abundance: -
d_gene: TRBD1

CDR3nt: TGTGCCAGTAGTATTGGTGGGGTTCCCACCGGGGAGCTGTTTTTT
CDR3aa: CASSIGGVPTGELFF
v_gene: TRBV19
j_gene: TRBJ2-2
abundance: -
d_gene: -

CDR3nt: TGCGCCAGCAGCTTACAGGGCCCAGAGACCCAGTACTTC
CDR3aa: CASSLQGPETQYF
v_gene: TRBV5-1
j_gene: TRBJ2-5
abundance: -
d_gene: -

CDR3nt: TGTGCCAGTAGATCCCGGGCAGTCGGGAACACTGAAGCTTTCTTT
CDR3aa: CASRSRAVGNTEAFF
v_gene: TRBV19
j_gene: TRBJ1-1
abundance: few
d_gene: -

CDR3nt: TGTGCCAGCAGTTTAACAGATACGCAGTATTTT
CDR3aa: CASSLTDTQYF
v_gene: TRBV28
j_gene: TRBJ2-3
abundance: -
d_gene: -

CDR3nt: TGTGCCAGCAGCTTAGCTAGTACGGGAGCTGAAGCTTTCTTT
CDR3aa: CASSLASTGAEAFF
v_gene: TRBV7-9
j_gene: TRBJ1-1
abundance: medium-sized
d_gene: -

CDR3nt: TGTGCCAGCAGAGACACCGCGGGGGAGCAGTTCTTC
CDR3aa: CASRDTAGEQFF
v_gene: TRBV14
j_gene: TRBJ2-1
abundance: -
d_gene: -

CDR3nt: TGTGCCAGCAGTTTCACCCTCGACCCGAGCAGAGAGCAGTACTTC
CDR3aa: CASSFTLDPSREQYF
v_gene: TRBV7-2
j_gene: TRBJ2-7
abundance: -
d_gene: -

CDR3nt: TGTGCCAGCAGTGAAGAATGGGGTTACTCTGGGGCCAACGTCCTGACTTTC
CDR3aa: CASSEEWGYSGANVLTF
v_gene: TRBV2
j_gene: TRBJ2-6
abundance: -
d_gene: -

CDR3nt: TGTGCCAGCAGCTTAATGTCGTTCCAAACAGATACGCAGTATTTT
CDR3aa: CASSLMSFQTDTQYF
v_gene: TRBV7-6
j_gene: TRBJ2-3
abundance: -
d_gene: -

CDR3nt: TGTGCCAGCAGTCTACAGATAACCTACGAGCAGTACTTC
CDR3aa: CASSLQITYEQYF
v_gene: TRBV28
j_gene: TRBJ2-7
abundance: -
d_gene: -

CDR3nt: TGTGCCTGGAGACGGGTCAATGAAAAACTGTTTTTT
CDR3aa: CAWRRVNEKLFF
v_gene: TRBV30
j_gene: TRBJ1-4
abundance: once
d_gene: -

CDR3nt: TGTGCCAGCAGCTCTGCCGGCGGGAGTGGACGGCAGTATTTT
CDR3aa: CASSSAGGSGRQYF
v_gene: TRBV7-6
j_gene: TRBJ2-3
abundance: -
d_gene: TRBD2

CDR3nt: TGTGCCAGCAGTGCGAGTAGCGGGAGCGGGGAGACCCAGTACTTC
CDR3aa: CASSASSGSGETQYF
v_gene: TRBV2
j_gene: TRBJ2-5
abundance: -
d_gene: TRBD2

CDR3nt: TGTGCCAGCAGCCGCTCTAATGGGAGCAATCAGCCCCAGCATTTT
CDR3aa: CASSRSNGSNQPQHF
v_gene: TRBV27
j_gene: TRBJ1-5
abundance: -
d_gene: -

CDR3nt: TGTGCCAGCAGAAGGAACAGGGGAAGTTACGAGCAGTACTTC
CDR3aa: CASRRNRGSYEQYF
v_gene: TRBV7-8
j_gene: TRBJ2-7
abundance: -
d_gene: TRBD1

CDR3nt: TGTGCCAGCAGGTATTCAGGGAGGGCCCAGTACTTC
CDR3aa: CASRYSGRAQYF
v_gene: TRBV13
j_gene: TRBJ2-5
abundance: -
d_gene: TRBD2

CDR3nt: TGTGCCAGCAGATACGTGGGGCTAGCGGGGGCCTACAATGAGCAGTTCTTC
CDR3aa: CASRYVGLAGAYNEQFF
v_gene: TRBV11-2
j_gene: TRBJ2-1
abundance: -
d_gene: TRBD2

CDR3nt: TGTGCCAGCAGCCCGACTGGGTTGAACACTGAAGCTTTCTTT
CDR3aa: CASSPTGLNTEAFF
v_gene: TRBV5-4
j_gene: TRBJ1-1
abundance: -
d_gene: -

CDR3nt: TGTGCCGTACAGGGTGAGGGCTATGGCTACACCTTC
CDR3aa: CAVQGEGYGYTF
v_gene: TRBV10-3
j_gene: TRBJ1-2
abundance: -
d_gene: -

CDR3nt: TGTGCCAGCAGTTTCCGGGACGGAACCTACAATGAGCAGTTCTTC
CDR3aa: CASSFRDGTYNEQFF
v_gene: TRBV6-1
j_gene: TRBJ2-1
abundance: -
d_gene: -

CDR3nt: TGCAGCGCCCGGGAGGGAAACACCATATATTTT
CDR3aa: CSAREGNTIYF
v_gene: TRBV29-1
j_gene: TRBJ1-3
abundance: -
d_gene: -

CDR3nt: TGTGCCAGCAGCTTAGTTCGGCTAGACGACGAGCAGTACTTC
CDR3aa: CASSLVRLDDEQYF
v_gene: TRBV7-9
j_gene: TRBJ2-7
abundance: -
d_gene: -

CDR3nt: TGTGCCACCAGCAGTGCTACCTGGGGGGCAGATACGCAGTATTTT
CDR3aa: CATSSATWGADTQYF
v_gene: TRBV15
j_gene: TRBJ2-3
abundance: -
d_gene: -